The clone carrying this TCR beta chain was observed at least ten times. Its antigen is still unknown. TCRdb called the 5' RACE reads again in MiXCR, with one record for every CDR3 protein. The sample lists approximately 280,000 distinct CDR3 sequences, about 8.1% occurring once. Trimming cost V 8 bases and J 3 bases, with 11 bases left between them. The CDR3 spans 13 residues. The data stem from a study of identical twins. Findings and caveats of the study: Out-of-frame alpha sequences common to twins were enriched for low generation probability. Invariant populations such as MAIT and iNKT cells could partly muddle zero-insertion analyses. Not following the same donors, the study drew its conclusions from cross-sectional statistical analysis. The abundant beta clonotypes from cord blood had fewer insertions, and memory repertoires had none of this.

This same sample was also part of a study on yellow fever vaccine responses in identical twins.

Material: memory (CD45RO+) T cells sorted from blood. V gene TRBV12-3 or TRBV12-4 combines with J gene TRBJ2-1; D might be TRBD2 (5 bases). The TCR comes from a woman between 18 and 30 years old in good health. In DNA, the CDR3 is TGTGCCAGCTATTTGGGGAGCTACAATGAGCAGTTCTTC. It specifies CASYLGSYNEQFF.